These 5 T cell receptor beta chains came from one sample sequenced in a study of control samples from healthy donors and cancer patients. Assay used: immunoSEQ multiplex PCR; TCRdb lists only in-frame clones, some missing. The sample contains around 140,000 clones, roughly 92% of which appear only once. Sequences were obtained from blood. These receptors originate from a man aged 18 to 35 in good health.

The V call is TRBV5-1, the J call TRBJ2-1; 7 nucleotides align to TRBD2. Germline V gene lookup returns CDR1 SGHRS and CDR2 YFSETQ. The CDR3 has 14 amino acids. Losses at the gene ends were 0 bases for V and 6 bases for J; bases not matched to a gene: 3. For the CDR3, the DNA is TGCGCCAGCAGCTTGGGAGCGGGGCCCAATGAGCAGTTCTTC. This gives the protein CASSLGAGPNEQFF.

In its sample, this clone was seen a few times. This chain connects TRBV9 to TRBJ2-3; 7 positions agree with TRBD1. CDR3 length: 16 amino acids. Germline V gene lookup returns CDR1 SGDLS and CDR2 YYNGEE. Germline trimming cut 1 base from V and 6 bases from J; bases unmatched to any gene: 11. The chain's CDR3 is CASSVSRQGRADTQYF. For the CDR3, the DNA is TGTGCCAGCAGCGTATCCCGACAGGGTAGGGCCGATACGCAGTATTTT.

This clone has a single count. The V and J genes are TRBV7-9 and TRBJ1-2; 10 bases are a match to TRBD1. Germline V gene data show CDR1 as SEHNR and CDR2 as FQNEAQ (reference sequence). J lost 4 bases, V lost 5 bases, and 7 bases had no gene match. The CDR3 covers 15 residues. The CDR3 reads CASSLWGQGTYGYTF. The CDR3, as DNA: TGTGCCAGCAGCCTTTGGGGACAGGGGACCTATGGCTACACCTTC.

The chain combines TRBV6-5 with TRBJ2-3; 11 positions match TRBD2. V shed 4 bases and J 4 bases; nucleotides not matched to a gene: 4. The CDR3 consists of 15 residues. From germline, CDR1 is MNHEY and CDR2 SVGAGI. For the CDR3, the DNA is TGTGCCAGCAGTTTAGCGGGGGGGCCAGCAGATACGCAGTATTTT. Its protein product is CASSLAGGPADTQYF.

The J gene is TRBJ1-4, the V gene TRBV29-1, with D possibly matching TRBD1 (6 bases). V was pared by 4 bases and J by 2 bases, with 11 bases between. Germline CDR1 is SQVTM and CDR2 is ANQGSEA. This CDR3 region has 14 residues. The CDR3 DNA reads TGCAGCGTTGTTCCCACAGGGACTAATGAAAAACTGTTTTTT. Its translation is CSVVPTGTNEKLFF.